Below, 7 T cell receptor beta chains from the same sample are listed, as sequenced in a study of blood T cell repertoires in COVID-19. Using immunoSEQ multiplex PCR, the repertoire was profiled, and TCRdb retains in-frame clones only, with some absent. The repertoire has 200,000 to 250,000 clones, around 83% of them found once; the top ten carry roughly 10%. The sample taken for sequencing was peripheral blood. Every receptor here comes from a woman in her fifties or sixties with COVID-19, enrolled during active disease.

This clone was recorded once. This chain joins TRBV5-1 and TRBJ1-2; tentative D call: TRBD1 (6 bases). The CDR3 length is 13 residues. Trimming shortened V by 7 bases and J by 1 base, and 11 bases separated the two germline ends. Per the germline V gene, CDR1 is SGHRS and CDR2 is YFSETQ. Written as DNA, the CDR3 is TGCGCCAGCCGACGGACAGATAACTATGGCTACACCTTC. Translated, it gives CASRRTDNYGYTF.

The chain links TRBV10-3 to TRBJ2-7; TRBD1 agrees at 7 bases. Germline-derived CDR1 and CDR2 are ENHRY and SYGVKD. The CDR3 has 14 amino acids. V lost 7 bases, J lost 2 bases, and 8 bases stayed unmatched. The CDR3 here is CAITSGTATYEQYF. The CDR3 DNA follows: TGTGCCATCACCTCCGGGACAGCAACCTACGAGCAGTACTTC.

This clone was observed a handful of times. V usage is TRBV3-1 (or the pseudogene TRBV3-2) and J usage is TRBJ2-1; maybe TRBD2 (6 bases). Looked up from germline, CDR1 is LGHDT and CDR2 is YNNKEL (reference sequence). V was pared by 4 bases and J by 7 bases, with 14 bases between. The CDR3 spans 14 residues. The chain's CDR3 is CASSLRLVGNEQFF. The CDR3 coding sequence is TGTGCCAGCAGCCTCCGACTAGTCGGGAATGAGCAGTTCTTC.

V usage is TRBV27 and J usage is TRBJ2-7, with D possibly matching TRBD1 (7 bases). This CDR3 is built from 16 residues. V was shortened by 3 bases and J by 7 bases, with 22 bases between the two germline ends. Per the germline V gene, CDR1 is MNHEY and CDR2 is SMNVEV (reference sequence). Here the CDR3 reads CASSFSDNKGAGEQYF. CDR3 bases: TGTGCCAGCAGTTTTTCTGACAATAAGGGGGCGGGGGAGCAGTACTTC.

The V call is TRBV24-1, the J call TRBJ2-3; TRBD1 might be the D (5 bases). Germline V lookup: CDR1 KGHDR, CDR2 SFDVKD. The V and J ends lost 1 base and 3 bases respectively, with 10 bases between them. The CDR3 consists of 15 residues. DNA for the CDR3: TGTGCCACCAGTGATTTTTGGGGCAGTACAGATACGCAGTATTTT. This gives the protein CATSDFWGSTDTQYF.

The chain has TRBV6-2 or TRBV6-3 and TRBJ2-5; 7 bases are shared with TRBD2. Trimming cost V 0 bases and J 2 bases; bases outside gene matches: 3. The germline V gene has CDR1 MNHEY and CDR2 SVGEGT. The CDR3 runs 15 residues. The DNA of the CDR3 is TGTGCCAGCAGTTACTCGGGGACTACGCAAGAGACCCAGTACTTC. Encoded protein: CASSYSGTTQETQYF.

Here the CDR3 DNA reads TGTGCCAGCAGTGACTGGGGGACAGGGGGAGGAGGAGAGACCCAGTACTTC. Translating it yields CASSDWGTGGGGETQYF. The V gene is TRBV2, the J gene TRBJ2-5, with TRBD1 matching over 11 bases. Germline-derived CDR1 and CDR2 are SNHLY and FYNNEI. The CDR3 is made up of 17 amino acids. J was trimmed by 4 bases and V by 3 bases; bases with no gene match: 10.